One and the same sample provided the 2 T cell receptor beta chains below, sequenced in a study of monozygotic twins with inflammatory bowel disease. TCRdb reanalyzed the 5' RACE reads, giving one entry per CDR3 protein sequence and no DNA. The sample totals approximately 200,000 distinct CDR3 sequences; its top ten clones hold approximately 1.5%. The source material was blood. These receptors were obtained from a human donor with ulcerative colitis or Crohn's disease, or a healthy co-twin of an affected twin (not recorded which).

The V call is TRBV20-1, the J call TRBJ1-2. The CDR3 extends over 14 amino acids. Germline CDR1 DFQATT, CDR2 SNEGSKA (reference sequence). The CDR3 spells CSASGNGLNYGYTF.

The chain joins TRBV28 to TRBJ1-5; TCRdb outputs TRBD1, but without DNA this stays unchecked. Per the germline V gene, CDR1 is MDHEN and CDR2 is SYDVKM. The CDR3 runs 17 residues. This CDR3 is CASSPRTGGDSNQPQHF.